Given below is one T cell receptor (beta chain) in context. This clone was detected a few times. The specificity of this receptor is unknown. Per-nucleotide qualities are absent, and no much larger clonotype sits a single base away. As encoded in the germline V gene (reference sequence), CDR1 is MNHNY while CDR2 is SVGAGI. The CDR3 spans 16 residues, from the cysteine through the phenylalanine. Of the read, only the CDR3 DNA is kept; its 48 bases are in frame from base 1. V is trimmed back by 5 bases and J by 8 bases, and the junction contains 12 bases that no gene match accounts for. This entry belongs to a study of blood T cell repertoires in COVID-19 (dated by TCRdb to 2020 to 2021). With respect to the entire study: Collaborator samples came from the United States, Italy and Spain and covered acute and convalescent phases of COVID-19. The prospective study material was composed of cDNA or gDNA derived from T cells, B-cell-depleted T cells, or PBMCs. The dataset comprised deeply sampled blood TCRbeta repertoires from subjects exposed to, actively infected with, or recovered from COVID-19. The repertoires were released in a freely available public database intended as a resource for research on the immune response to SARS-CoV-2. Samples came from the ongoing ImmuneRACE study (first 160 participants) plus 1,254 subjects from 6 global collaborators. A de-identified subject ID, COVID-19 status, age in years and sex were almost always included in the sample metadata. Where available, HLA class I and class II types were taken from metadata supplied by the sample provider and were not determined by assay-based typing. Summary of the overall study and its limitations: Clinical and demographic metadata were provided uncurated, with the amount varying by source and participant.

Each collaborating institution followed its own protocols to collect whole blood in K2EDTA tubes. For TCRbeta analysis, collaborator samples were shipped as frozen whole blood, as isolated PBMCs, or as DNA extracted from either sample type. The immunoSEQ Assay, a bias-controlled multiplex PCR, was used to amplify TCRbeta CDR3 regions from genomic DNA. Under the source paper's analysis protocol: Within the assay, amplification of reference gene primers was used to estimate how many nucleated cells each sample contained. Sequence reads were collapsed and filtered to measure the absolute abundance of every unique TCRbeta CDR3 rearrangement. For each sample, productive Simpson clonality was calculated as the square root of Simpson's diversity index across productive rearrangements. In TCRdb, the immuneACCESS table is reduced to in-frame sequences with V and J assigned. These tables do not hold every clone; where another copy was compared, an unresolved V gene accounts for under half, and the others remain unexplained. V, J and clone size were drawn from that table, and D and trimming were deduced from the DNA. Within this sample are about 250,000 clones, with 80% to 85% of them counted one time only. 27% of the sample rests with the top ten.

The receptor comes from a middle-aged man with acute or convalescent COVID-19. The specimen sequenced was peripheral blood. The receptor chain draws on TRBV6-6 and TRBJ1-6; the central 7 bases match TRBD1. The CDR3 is CASSTGGQVYDSPLHF. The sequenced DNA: TGTGCCAGCAGTACTGGAGGACAGGTTTATGATTCACCCCTCCACTTT.